This record looks at one TCR beta chain sequence and its context. These data originate in a study of blood T cell repertoires in COVID-19. Study-level information: Acute and convalescent COVID-19 samples came from the United States, Italy and Spain. Sources were T cells, B-cell-depleted T cells, or PBMCs; the material itself was cDNA or gDNA.

The CDR3 spans 13 residues. The V segment lost 6 bases and the J segment 0 bases; nucleotides outside the gene matches: 4. CDR1 is SQVTM and CDR2 is ANQGSEA in the germline V gene. As handled by the study authors: Estimation of nucleated cell counts relied on the amplification of reference gene primers. Only in-frame clones appear in the TCRdb table, and some are missing; sequencing was by immunoSEQ multiplex PCR. V, J and clone size reflect that table, while D and trimming were determined from the DNA. The sample records under 150,000 clones, 80% to 85% being singletons. The source is a woman aged 60-75 years with active or convalescent COVID-19. The rearrangement joins TRBV29-1 to TRBJ2-7, with TRBD1 identical over 8 bases. The sequenced sample consisted of peripheral blood. The CDR3 bases are TGCAGCGTCACAGGGGGTGACTCCTACGAGCAGTACTTC. This translates into CSVTGGDSYEQYF.